This entry concerns a single T cell receptor beta chain. The sample belongs to a study of blood T cell repertoires in COVID-19. Sequenced by immunoSEQ multiplex PCR; TCRdb stores in-frame clones only, minus some. The table has some 320,000 clones, 85% seen once. The ends lost 6 bases at V and 6 bases at J; junction bases unmatched: 18. From germline, CDR1 is SGHTA and CDR2 FQGNSA. There are 18 residues in the CDR3. Those who participated ranged in age from roughly 18 to 95 years and resided in about 24 US areas. This receptor was obtained from a woman aged 25 to 39 who had been exposed to COVID-19. The chain recombines TRBV7-2 with TRBJ2-1; 9 bases match TRBD2. Sequencing used PBMCs or T cells enriched from blood (not recorded which). The CDR3 region is CASRGTRGGAWSPNEQFF. The DNA for the CDR3 is TGTGCCAGCAGGGGGACTCGCGGGGGGGCCTGGTCCCCCAATGAGCAGTTCTTC. The whole variable domain, remainder taken from reference TRBV7-2 and TRBJ2-1, is GAGVSQSPSNKVTEKGKDVELRCDPISGHTALYWYRQSLGQGLEFLIYFQGNSAPDKSGLPSDRFSAERTGGSVSTLTIQRTQQEDSAVYLCASRGTRGGAWSPNEQFFGPGTRLTVL.